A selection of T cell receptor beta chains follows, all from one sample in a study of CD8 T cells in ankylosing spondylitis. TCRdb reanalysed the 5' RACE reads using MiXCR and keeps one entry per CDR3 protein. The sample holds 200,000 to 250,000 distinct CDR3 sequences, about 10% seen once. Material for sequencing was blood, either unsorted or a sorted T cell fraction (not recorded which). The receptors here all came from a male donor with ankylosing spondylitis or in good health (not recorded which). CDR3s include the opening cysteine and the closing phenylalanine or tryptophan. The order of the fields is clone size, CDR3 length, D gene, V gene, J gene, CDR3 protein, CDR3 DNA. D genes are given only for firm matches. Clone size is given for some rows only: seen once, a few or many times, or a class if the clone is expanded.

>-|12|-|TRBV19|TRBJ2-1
CASSHGVYEQFF
TGTGCCAGTAGTCACGGGGTCTATGAGCAGTTCTTC
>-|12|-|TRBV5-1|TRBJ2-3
CASSLGRDTQYF
TGCGCCAGCAGCTTAGGCCGAGATACGCAGTATTTT
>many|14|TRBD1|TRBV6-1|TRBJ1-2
CASRPPGQFYGYTF
TGTGCCAGCAGACCTCCGGGACAGTTCTATGGCTACACCTTC
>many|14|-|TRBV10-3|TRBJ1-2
CAIIQEPEGYGYTF
TGTGCCATCATCCAGGAGCCGGAGGGGTATGGCTACACCTTC
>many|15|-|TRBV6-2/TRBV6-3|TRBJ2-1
CASSSTFESYNEQFF
TGTGCCAGCAGTTCCACGTTTGAGTCCTACAATGAGCAGTTCTTC
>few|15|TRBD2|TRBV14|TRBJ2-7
CASSLTSGAIYEQYF
TGTGCCAGCAGCCTGACTAGCGGGGCGATCTACGAGCAGTACTTC
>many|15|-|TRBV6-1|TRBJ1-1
CAISMGPLMNTEAFF
TGTGCCATCTCTATGGGGCCGCTTATGAACACTGAAGCTTTCTTT
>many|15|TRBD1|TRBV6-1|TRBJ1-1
CASSGPTGGSTEAFF
TGTGCCAGCAGTGGGCCGACAGGGGGGAGCACTGAAGCTTTCTTT
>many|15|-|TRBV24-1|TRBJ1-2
CATSDRTVVGYGYTF
TGTGCCACCAGTGACCGGACGGTTGTCGGGTATGGCTACACCTTC
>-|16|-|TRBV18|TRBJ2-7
CASSRYRAGNTYEQYF
TGTGCCAGCTCACGATACAGGGCAGGGAATACCTACGAGCAGTACTTC
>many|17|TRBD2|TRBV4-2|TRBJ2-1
CASSQESLSGERNEQFF
TGTGCCAGCAGCCAAGAAAGCCTTAGCGGGGAAAGGAATGAGCAGTTCTTC
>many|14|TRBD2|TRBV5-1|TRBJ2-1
CASSIGLAVNEQFF
TGCGCCAGCAGCATAGGACTAGCTGTAAATGAGCAGTTCTTC
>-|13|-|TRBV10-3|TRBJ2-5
CAISGSGEETQYF
TGTGCCATCAGTGGATCGGGGGAAGAGACCCAGTACTTC
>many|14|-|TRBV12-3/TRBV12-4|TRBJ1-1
CASSFLNTNTEAFF
TGTGCCAGCAGTTTCCTCAACACGAACACTGAAGCTTTCTTT
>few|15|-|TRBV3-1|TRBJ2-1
CASSQDPAAYNEQFF
TGTGCCAGCAGCCAAGATCCGGCAGCGTACAATGAGCAGTTCTTC
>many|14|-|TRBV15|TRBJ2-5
CATSRVSSAETQYF
TGTGCCACCAGCAGAGTCTCTAGCGCCGAGACCCAGTACTTC
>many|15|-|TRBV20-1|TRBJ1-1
CSCDPGHLTNTEAFF
TGCAGCTGCGACCCGGGACACCTCACGAACACTGAAGCTTTCTTT
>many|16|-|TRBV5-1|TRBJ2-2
CASSLAGQTLPEELFF
TGCGCCAGCAGCTTGGCCGGACAGACTTTACCTGAGGAGCTGTTTTTT
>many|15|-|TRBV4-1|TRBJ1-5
CASSQVGSGISPQHF
TGCGCCAGCAGCCAAGTAGGATCAGGGATATCGCCCCAGCATTTT
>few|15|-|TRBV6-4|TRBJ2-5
CASSDGAYTGETQYF
TGTGCCAGCAGTGACGGCGCCTACACGGGGGAGACCCAGTACTTC
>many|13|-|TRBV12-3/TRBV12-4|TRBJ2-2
CASSLAGWGELFF
TGTGCCAGCAGTTTAGCAGGGTGGGGGGAGCTGTTTTTT
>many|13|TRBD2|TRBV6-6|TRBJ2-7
CASSLTSGGDEYF
TGTGCCAGCAGCCTGACTAGCGGGGGCGACGAGTACTTC
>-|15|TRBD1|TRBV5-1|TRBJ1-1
CASSLGLGQGINAFF
TGCGCCAGCAGCTTGGGGCTGGGACAGGGGATAAACGCTTTCTTT
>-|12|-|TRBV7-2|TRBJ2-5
CASSFRGETQYF
TGTGCCAGCAGCTTTAGGGGGGAGACCCAGTACTTC
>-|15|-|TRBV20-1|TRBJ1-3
CSARSDSLLGNTIYF
TGCAGTGCTAGATCGGACTCGCTCCTTGGAAACACCATATATTTT
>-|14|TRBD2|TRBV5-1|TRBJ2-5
CASSWTRGQVTQYF
TGCGCCAGCAGCTGGACTAGAGGACAAGTGACCCAGTACTTC
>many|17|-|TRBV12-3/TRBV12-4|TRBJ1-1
CASSWGPPQMMNTEAFF
TGTGCCAGCAGTTGGGGACCGCCTCAAATGATGAACACTGAAGCTTTCTTT
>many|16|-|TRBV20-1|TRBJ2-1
CSATRDSSSSYNEQFF
TGCAGTGCAACTAGGGACTCTTCAAGCTCCTACAATGAGCAGTTCTTC
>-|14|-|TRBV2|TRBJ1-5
CASSEGGSNQPQHF
TGTGCCAGCAGTGAGGGAGGGAGTAATCAGCCCCAGCATTTT
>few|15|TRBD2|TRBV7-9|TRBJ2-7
CASSPRAAGVYEQYF
TGTGCCAGCAGCCCGCGGGCAGCGGGAGTGTACGAGCAGTACTTC
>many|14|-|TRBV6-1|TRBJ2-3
CASRRGGGLGAQYF
TGTGCCAGCAGGAGAGGGGGGGGGTTAGGGGCGCAGTATTTT
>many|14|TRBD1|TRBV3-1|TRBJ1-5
CASSQGTGNQPQHF
TGTGCCAGCAGCCAAGGGACAGGGAATCAGCCCCAGCATTTT
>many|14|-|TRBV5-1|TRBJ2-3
CASSQGLGGDTQYF
TGCGCCAGCAGCCAGGGACTTGGAGGTGATACGCAGTATTTT
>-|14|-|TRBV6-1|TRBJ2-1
CASSPPTSNNEQFF
TGTGCCAGCAGTCCCCCGACTAGTAACAATGAGCAGTTCTTC
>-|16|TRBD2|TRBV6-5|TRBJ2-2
CASGSQASGGAGELFF
TGTGCCAGCGGTTCCCAGGCGAGCGGGGGGGCCGGGGAGCTGTTTTTT
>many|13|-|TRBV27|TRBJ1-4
CASSRQRNEKLFF
TGTGCCAGCAGTCGGCAGCGGAATGAAAAACTGTTTTTT
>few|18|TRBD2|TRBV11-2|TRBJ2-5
CASSRASGRAEKQETQYF
TGTGCCAGCAGCCGGGCTAGCGGGAGGGCCGAGAAACAAGAGACCCAGTACTTC
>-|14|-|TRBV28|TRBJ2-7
CASGETSPPYEQYF
TGTGCCAGCGGAGAGACTAGTCCCCCCTACGAGCAGTACTTC
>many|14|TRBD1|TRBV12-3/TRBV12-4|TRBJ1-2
CASSRDRGLDGYTF
TGTGCCAGCAGCCGGGACAGGGGGTTAGATGGCTACACCTTC
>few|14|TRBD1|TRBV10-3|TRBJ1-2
CAISEGTANYGYTF
TGTGCCATCAGTGAGGGGACAGCAAACTATGGCTACACCTTC
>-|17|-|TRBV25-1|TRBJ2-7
CASSMGTALSSSYEQYF
TGTGCCAGCAGTATGGGGACGGCCTTATCAAGCTCCTACGAGCAGTACTTC
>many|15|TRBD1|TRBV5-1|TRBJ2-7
CASPRSGTGPHEQYF
TGCGCCAGCCCACGGTCCGGGACAGGGCCCCACGAGCAGTACTTC
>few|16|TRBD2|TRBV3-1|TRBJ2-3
CASSQPGLAGSVAQYF
TGTGCCAGCAGCCAACCCGGACTAGCGGGGTCTGTGGCGCAGTATTTT
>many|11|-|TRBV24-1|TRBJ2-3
CATSDRGTQYF
TGTGCCACCAGTGATCGTGGGACGCAGTATTTT